The entry that follows covers one TCR beta chain sequence. The target antigen is unknown. These data belong to a study of CD8+ T cells in alopecia areata. Study-level points and caveats: Lesional scalp displayed greater clonality than normal scalp, most notably in alopecia totalis/universalis. Among the cells sequenced in scalp samples are also the resident alphabeta T cells of normal skin.

The V gene end was trimmed by 8 bases and the J gene end by 3 bases; junction bases not matched to a gene: 6. The CDR3 loop spans 14 amino acids. Germline V gene sequence: CDR1 MNHEY, CDR2 SVGAGI. RNA, once extracted, was reverse transcribed into cDNA for use as the sequencing template. Data came from immunoSEQ multiplex PCR; TCRdb stores just in-frame clones and leaves some out. The sample carries 110,000 to 150,000 clones, 62% recorded once. The sample was CD8+ T cells sorted from blood. The V call is TRBV6-5, the J call TRBJ2-7; 11 bases are a match to TRBD2. The clonotype originates from a human donor in good health. DNA of the CDR3: TGTGCCAGCGCTAGCGGGGGGAGTGTCTACGAGCAGTACTTC. Translating gives CASASGGSVYEQYF.